The 6 T cell receptor beta chains in this list originate from one sample, sequenced in a study. TCRdb processed the RT-PCR reads anew with MiXCR; each CDR3 protein has one entry. The profile shows about 680,000 distinct CDR3 sequences, more than 13% of them singletons. Sequenced sample: memory CD4+ T cells from blood. The receptors stem from a female donor in good health, serving as a healthy control.

This clonotype was counted many times. The rearrangement joins TRBV10-3 to TRBJ2-1; D unclear. The germline gives CDR1 ENHRY, CDR2 SYGVKD. Trimming shortened V by 7 bases and J by 0 bases, and 10 bases separated the two germline ends. The CDR3 spans 14 residues. The CDR3 nucleotides read TGTGCCATCACTAATCAGGTCTCCTACAATGAGCAGTTCTTC. Its translation is CAITNQVSYNEQFF.

This clonotype came up a few times. J is TRBJ1-4 and V is TRBV4-3, with 8 bases matching TRBD1. Trimming cost V 1 base and J 8 bases; bases outside gene matches: 6. This CDR3 contains 15 residues. Germline V lookup: CDR1 LGHNA, CDR2 YSLEER. Written as DNA, the CDR3 is TGCGCCAGCAGCCAAGGAGACAGGGGAGAGGAAAAACTGTTTTTT. Amino acid sequence: CASSQGDRGEEKLFF.

Many counts were recorded for this clonotype. The V call is TRBV12-3 or TRBV12-4, the J call TRBJ2-2, with 12 bases that match TRBD1. V shed 6 bases and J 7 bases; nucleotides not matched to a gene: 9. This CDR3 comprises 16 residues. CDR3: CASRPRDRGRIGELFF. In nucleotides, the CDR3 is TGTGCCAGCAGGCCCCGGGACAGGGGGCGAATCGGGGAGCTGTTTTTT.

This chain uses TRBV20-1 with TRBJ2-7; possibly TRBD1 for D (5 bases). V shed 3 bases and J shed 2 bases, with 14 bases lying between them. Germline assignment: CDR1 DFQATT and CDR2 SNEGSKA (reference sequence). The CDR3 consists of 14 residues. This CDR3 reads CSASLNVRAYEQYF. For the CDR3, the DNA is TGCAGTGCTAGTCTGAATGTCAGGGCCTACGAGCAGTACTTC.

The CDR3 region is CATSRDIGRRFETQYF. The CDR3 DNA is TGTGCCACCAGCAGAGATATAGGCCGCCGGTTCGAAACCCAGTACTTC. The rearrangement joins TRBV15 to TRBJ2-5; no reliable D call. CDR1 and CDR2 (germline): LNHNV, YYDKDF (reference sequence). V was pared by 0 bases and J by 8 bases, with 19 bases between. The CDR3 runs 16 residues.

This clonotype was counted only a few times. The chain combines TRBV30 with TRBJ2-2; TRBD1 aligns across 9 bases. CDR3 length equals 16 residues. V was pared by 8 bases and J by 3 bases, with 13 bases of the junction left unmatched. In germline, CDR1 is GTSNPN, CDR2 SVGIG (reference sequence). Here the CDR3 reads CARMHSDRGYTGELFF. The CDR3 DNA is TGTGCCAGAATGCATTCCGACAGGGGGTACACCGGGGAGCTGTTTTTT.